The source of this TCR beta chain is a study of T-cell reconstitution after alpha-beta-depleted transplantation in children. Preparation of the TCRbeta library used unique molecular identifiers. TCRdb processed the PCR reads anew with MiXCR; each CDR3 protein has one entry. The sample shows 200,000 to 250,000 distinct CDR3 sequences, roughly a tenth of them seen only once. The junction had 17 bases not matched to a gene; V was cut back by 6 bases and J by 4 bases. Germline V gene lookup returns CDR1 SNHLY and CDR2 FYNNEI. This CDR3 spans 20 amino acids. This clonotype was counted a few times. The receptor comes from a human donor who donated a stem cell graft to a child with acute lymphoblastic leukemia. The rearrangement links TRBV2 to TRBJ2-2; 13 bases are shared with TRBD2. Sequencing was performed on PBMCs from the stem cell graft donor, taken from the stem cell graft. CDR3 in amino acids: CASRAALTSGGFTSTGELFF. DNA of the CDR3: TGTGCCAGCAGGGCCGCCTTGACTAGCGGGGGGTTTACTTCCACCGGGGAGCTGTTTTTT.